This T cell receptor beta chain was captured in a study of Ad26.COV2.S vaccination and SARS-CoV-2 variants (dated by TCRdb to the early 2020s). Background on the whole study: Donors in the vaccine arm were drawn from COV1001, a multicentre, randomized, double-blind, placebo-controlled phase I-IIa trial testing Ad26.COV2.S in healthy adults. The specificity and breadth of SARS-CoV-2-reactive T cell receptors after Ad26.COV2.S vaccination were assessed by TCRbeta repertoire sequencing. A total of roughly 32 samples were included in the TCR-sequenced set, comprising around 19 Ad26.COV2.S vaccine recipients, 5 placebo recipients and 8 SARS-CoV-2 convalescent individuals. Ad26.COV2.S was administered intramuscularly at a dose of 5x10^10 or 1x10^11 viral particles, either as one shot or as two shots given 56 days apart. Investigators did not know the trial group allocation while performing experiments and assessing outcomes. Trial participants were randomized into five groups of five: low-dose or high-dose Ad26.COV2.S given once or twice, or placebo on both occasions.

The germline V gene specifies SGHTS as CDR1 and YDEGEE as CDR2. The CDR3 starts with the cysteine, ends with the phenylalanine, and has 13 residues. Solely the CDR3 DNA is kept, with 39 bases framed from the first base. Trimming leaves V shorter by 3 bases and J shorter by 5 bases, with the junction holding 5 bases beyond the gene matches. Paper-wide results and their limitations: Substantial breadth of spike-specific CD8+ and CD4+ T cell responses was reported after vaccination. It was noted by the authors that total T cell responses may have been underestimated by the TCR breadth and depth analyses. Non-spike TCR breadth was comparable between vaccine and placebo recipients, consistent with the vaccine containing only spike. Higher spike-specific TCR breadth was observed in Ad26.COV2.S recipients than in placebo recipients (P = 0.0014). The study was not powered to compare responses between vaccine doses or regimens.

TCRbeta CDR3 regions were sequenced with the immunoSEQ Assay. After extraction, genomic DNA underwent amplification by bias-controlled multiplex PCR, followed by high-throughput sequencing. In the paper's pipeline: To quantify the absolute abundance of every unique TCRbeta CDR3 region, sequences were collapsed and filtered. T cell fraction was estimated by normalizing TCRbeta template counts to usable DNA, which was measured by amplifying reference genes present in all nucleated cells. Repertoire TCRs were annotated as SARS-CoV-2-specific when V gene, CDR3 amino acid sequence and J gene were exactly matched to a known reactive TCR set. The reference SARS-CoV-2 TCR set was derived from MIRA and filtered for enrichment in COVID-19-positive ImmuneCODE repertoires, a step that removed public or cross-reactive TCRs. Using the MIRA antigens, annotated TCRs were further analysed by specific ORF or by position within an ORF. Breadth was defined as the number of annotated unique rearrangements divided by the total number of unique productive rearrangements, and depth was defined as the summed frequency of the annotated unique rearrangements. Two-sided Wilcoxon rank-sum tests were used to compare TCR breadth between groups. Here the immuneACCESS table is served through TCRdb, limited to in-frame sequences with V and J called. Missing clones are a known gap in these copies; in checked studies unresolved V genes cover under half, and the rest lacks a known reason. V, J and clone size reflect that table, while D and trimming were determined from the DNA. Recorded for this sample are some 320,000 clones; approximately 80% of them occurred a single time. The top ten hold approximately 2.1% of the sample.

The treatment or condition label of this sample denotes: roughly 20 received Ad26.COV2.S at low or high dose, single or two shots; several received placebo; per-sample allocation not given. For vaccine and placebo recipients, the sequenced repertoires came from samples collected on day 63 after the first injection. In Cohort 1b, 20 to 25 adults aged 18-55 years were enrolled at a single site in Boston, USA, between 29 July and 7 August 2020. As a vaccine, Ad26.COV2.S was a replication-incompetent adenovirus type 26 vector that expressed a prefusion-stabilized SARS-CoV-2 spike protein derived from the original Wuhan strain. As for this clone: Its antigen has not been determined. No base quality information exists; no much larger clone differs at one position.

This chain joins TRBV5-8 to TRBJ2-7, and 7 bases in between align with TRBD2. This TCR was sampled from a person aged 18-65 years who received the Ad26.COV2.S COVID-19 vaccine or a placebo. This specimen was peripheral blood, taken in a trial of Ad26.COV2.S vaccine versus placebo. The CDR3 region has the sequence CASSWGGRDEQYF. The nucleotide sequence reads TGTGCCAGCAGCTGGGGGGGACGGGACGAGCAGTACTTC.